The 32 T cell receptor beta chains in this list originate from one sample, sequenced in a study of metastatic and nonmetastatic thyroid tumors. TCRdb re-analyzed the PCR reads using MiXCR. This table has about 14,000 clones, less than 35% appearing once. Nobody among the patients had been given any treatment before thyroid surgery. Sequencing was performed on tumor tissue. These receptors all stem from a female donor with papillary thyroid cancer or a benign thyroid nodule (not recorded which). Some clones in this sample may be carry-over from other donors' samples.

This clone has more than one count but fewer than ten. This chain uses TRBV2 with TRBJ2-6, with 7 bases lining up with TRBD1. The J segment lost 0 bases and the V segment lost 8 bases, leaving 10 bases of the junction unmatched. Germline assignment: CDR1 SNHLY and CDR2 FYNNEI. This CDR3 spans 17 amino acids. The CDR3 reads CASRQGSASSGANVLTF. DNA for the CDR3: TGTGCCAGCCGACAGGGATCAGCTAGCTCTGGGGCCAACGTCCTGACTTTC.

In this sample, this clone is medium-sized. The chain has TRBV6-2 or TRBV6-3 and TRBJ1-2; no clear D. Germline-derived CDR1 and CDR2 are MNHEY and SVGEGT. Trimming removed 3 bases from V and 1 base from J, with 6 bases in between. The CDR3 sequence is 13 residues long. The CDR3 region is CASSYGFNYGYTF. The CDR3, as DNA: TGTGCCAGCAGTTATGGGTTTAACTATGGCTACACCTTC.

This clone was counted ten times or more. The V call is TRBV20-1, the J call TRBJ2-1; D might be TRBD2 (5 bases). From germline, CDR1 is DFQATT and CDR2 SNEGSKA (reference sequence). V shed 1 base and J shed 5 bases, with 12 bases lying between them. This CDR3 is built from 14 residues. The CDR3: CSARGESGNNEQFF. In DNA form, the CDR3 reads TGCAGTGCTAGAGGGGAAAGCGGTAACAATGAGCAGTTCTTC.

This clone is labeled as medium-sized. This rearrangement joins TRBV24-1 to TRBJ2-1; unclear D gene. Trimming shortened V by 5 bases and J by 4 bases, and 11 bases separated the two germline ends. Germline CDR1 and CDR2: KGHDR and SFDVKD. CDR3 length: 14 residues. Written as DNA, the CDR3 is TGTGCCACCAGTGCTCGACTTCCATACAATGAGCAGTTCTTC. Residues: CATSARLPYNEQFF.

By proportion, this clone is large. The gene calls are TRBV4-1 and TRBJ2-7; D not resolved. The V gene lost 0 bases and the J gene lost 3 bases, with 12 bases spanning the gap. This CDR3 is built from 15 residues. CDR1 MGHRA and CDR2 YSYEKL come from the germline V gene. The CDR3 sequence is CASSQEGSALYEQYF. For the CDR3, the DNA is TGCGCCAGCAGCCAAGAGGGGTCGGCGCTCTACGAGCAGTACTTC.

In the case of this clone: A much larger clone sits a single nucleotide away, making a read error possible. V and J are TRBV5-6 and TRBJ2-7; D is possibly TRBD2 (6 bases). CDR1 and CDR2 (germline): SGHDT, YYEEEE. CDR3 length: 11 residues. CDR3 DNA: TGTGCCAGCAGCGGGACTGAAGAGCGGTACTTC. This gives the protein CASSGTEERYF. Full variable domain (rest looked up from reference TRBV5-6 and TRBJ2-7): DAGVTQSPTHLIKTRGQQVTLRCSPKSGHDTVSWYQQALGQGPQFIFQYYEEEERQRGNFPDRFSGHQFPNYSSELNVNALLLGDSALYLCASSGTEERYFGPGTRLTVT.

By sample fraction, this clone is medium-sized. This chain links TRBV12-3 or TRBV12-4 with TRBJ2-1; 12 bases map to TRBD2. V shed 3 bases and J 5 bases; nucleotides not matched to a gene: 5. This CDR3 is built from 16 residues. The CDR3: CASSFGTSGLNNEQFF. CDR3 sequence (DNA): TGTGCCAGCAGTTTCGGGACTAGCGGGCTTAACAATGAGCAGTTCTTC.

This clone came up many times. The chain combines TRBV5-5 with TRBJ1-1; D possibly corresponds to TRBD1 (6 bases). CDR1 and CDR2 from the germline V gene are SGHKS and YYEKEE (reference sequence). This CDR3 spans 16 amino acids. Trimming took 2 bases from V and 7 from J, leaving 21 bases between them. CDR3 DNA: TGTGCCAGCAGCTTCCGCCCGGGACAACTGATCAATGAAGCTTTCTTT. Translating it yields CASSFRPGQLINEAFF.

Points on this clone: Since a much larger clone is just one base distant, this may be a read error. Written as DNA, the CDR3 is TGTGCCAGCAGCCCGACTAGCGTAAGCACAGATACGCAGTATTTT. Encoded protein: CASSPTSVSTDTQYF. The genes are TRBV3-1 and TRBJ2-3, with TRBD2 matching 8 bases. This CDR3 is built from 15 residues. Unmatched junction bases numbered 3, after V lost 4 bases and J lost 0 bases. Germline loops: CDR1 LGHDT, CDR2 YNNKEL (reference sequence).

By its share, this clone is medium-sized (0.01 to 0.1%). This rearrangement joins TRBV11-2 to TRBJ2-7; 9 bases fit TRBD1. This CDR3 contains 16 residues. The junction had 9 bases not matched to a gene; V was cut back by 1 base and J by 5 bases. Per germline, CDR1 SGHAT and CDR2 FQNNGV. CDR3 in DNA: TGTGCCAGCAGCTTAGTTACCTTTACAGGGGGCGACGAGCAGTACTTC. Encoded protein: CASSLVTFTGGDEQYF. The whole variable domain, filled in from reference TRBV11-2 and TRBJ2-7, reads EAGVAQSPRYKIIEKRQSVAFWCNPISGHATLYWYQQILGQGPKLLIQFQNNGVVDDSQLPKDRFSAERLKGVDSTLKIQPAKLEDSAVYLCASSLVTFTGGDEQYFGPGTRLTVT.

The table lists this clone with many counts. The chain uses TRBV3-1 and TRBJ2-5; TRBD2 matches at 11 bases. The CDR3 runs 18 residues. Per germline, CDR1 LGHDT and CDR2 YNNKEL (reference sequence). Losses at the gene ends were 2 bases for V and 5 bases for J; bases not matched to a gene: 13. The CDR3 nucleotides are TGTGCCAGCAGCCAATGGCGGACTAGCGGGTCGCCATCGGAGACCCAGTACTTC. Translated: CASSQWRTSGSPSETQYF.

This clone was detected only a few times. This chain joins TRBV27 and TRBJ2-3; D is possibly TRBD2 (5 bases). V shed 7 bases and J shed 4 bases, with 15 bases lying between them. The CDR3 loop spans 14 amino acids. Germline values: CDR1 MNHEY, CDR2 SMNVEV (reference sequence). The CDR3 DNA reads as TGTGCCAGCAATAGTTACGGGGTGGCAGATACGCAGTATTTT. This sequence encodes CASNSYGVADTQYF.

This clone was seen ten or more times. The DNA of the CDR3 is TGTGCCAGCAGTTTGGGCAGGTGGGGGCATGGCTACACCTTC. It yields the protein CASSLGRWGHGYTF. This chain links TRBV12-3 or TRBV12-4 with TRBJ1-2; possibly TRBD1 for D (6 bases). V gave up 3 bases and J gave up 6 bases, with 14 bases separating them. The CDR3 has 14 amino acids.

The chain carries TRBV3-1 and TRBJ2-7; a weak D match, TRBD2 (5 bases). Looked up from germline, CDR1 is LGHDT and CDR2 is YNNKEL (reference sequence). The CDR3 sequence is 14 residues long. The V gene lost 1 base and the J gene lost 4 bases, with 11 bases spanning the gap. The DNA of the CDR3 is TGTGCCAGCAGCCAAGGAGACCCGGGGTACGAGCAGTACTTC. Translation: CASSQGDPGYEQYF.

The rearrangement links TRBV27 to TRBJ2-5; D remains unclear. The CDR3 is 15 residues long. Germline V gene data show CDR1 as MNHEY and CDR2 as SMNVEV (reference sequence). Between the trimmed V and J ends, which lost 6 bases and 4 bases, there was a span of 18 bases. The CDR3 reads CASSRRSARTETQYF. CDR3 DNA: TGTGCCAGCAGCCGAAGGTCAGCAAGAACAGAGACCCAGTACTTC.

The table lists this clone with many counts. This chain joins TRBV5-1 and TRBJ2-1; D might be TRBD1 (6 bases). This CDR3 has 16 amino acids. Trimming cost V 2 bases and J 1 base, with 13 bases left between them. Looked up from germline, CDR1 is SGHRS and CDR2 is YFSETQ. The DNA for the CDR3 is TGCGCCAGCAGCTTAATGGGAGACAGGTCCTACAATGAGCAGTTCTTC. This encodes CASSLMGDRSYNEQFF.

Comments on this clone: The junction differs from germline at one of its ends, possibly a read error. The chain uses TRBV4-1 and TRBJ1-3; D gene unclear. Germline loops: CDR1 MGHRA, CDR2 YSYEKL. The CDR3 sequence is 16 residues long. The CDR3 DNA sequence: TGTTCCAGCAGCCAAGTGGGCAGTAACTCTGGAAACACCATATATTTT. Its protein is CSSSQVGSNSGNTIYF.

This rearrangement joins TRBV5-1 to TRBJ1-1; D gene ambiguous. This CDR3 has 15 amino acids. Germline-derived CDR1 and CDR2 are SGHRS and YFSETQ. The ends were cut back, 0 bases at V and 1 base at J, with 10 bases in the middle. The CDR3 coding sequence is TGCGCCAGCAGCTTGGTCGGCAGTTCGAACACTGAAGCTTTCTTT. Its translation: CASSLVGSSNTEAFF. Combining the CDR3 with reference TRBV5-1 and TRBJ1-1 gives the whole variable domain KAGVTQTPRYLIKTRGQQVTLSCSPISGHRSVSWYQQTPGQGLQFLFEYFSETQRNKGNFPGRFSGRQFSNSRSEMNVSTLELGDSALYLCASSLVGSSNTEAFFGQGTRLTVV.

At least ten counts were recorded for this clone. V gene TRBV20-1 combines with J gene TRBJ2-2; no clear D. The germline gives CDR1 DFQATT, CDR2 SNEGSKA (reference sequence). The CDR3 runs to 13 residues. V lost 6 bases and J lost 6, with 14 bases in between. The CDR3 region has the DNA TGCAGTGCCGCCACCCCACGGTCCGGGGAGCTGTTTTTT. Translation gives CSAATPRSGELFF.

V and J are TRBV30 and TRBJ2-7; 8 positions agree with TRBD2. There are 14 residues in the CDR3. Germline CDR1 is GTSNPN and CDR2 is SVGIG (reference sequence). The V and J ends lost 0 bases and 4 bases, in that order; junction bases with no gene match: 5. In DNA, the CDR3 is TGTGCCTGGAGTGTAGCAGCGGGAGCTTACGAGCAGTACTTC. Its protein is CAWSVAAGAYEQYF.

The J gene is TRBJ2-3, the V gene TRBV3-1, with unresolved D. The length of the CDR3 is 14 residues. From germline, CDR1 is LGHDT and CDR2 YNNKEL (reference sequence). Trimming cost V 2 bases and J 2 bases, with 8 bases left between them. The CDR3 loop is CASSQFKSTDTQYF. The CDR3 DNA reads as TGTGCCAGCAGCCAATTTAAGTCCACAGATACGCAGTATTTT.

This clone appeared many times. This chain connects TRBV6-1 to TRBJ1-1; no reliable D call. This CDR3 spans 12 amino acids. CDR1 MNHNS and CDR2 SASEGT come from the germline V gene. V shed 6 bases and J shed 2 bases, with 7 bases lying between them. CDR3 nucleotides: TGTGCCAGCAGATCGACCAACACTGAAGCTTTCTTT. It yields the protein CASRSTNTEAFF.

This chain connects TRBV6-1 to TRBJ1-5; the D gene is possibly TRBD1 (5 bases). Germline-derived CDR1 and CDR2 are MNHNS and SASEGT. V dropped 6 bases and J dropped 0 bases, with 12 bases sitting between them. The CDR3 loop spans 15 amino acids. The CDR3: CASRQVRGSNQPQHF. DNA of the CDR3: TGTGCCAGCAGACAGGTCCGAGGTAGCAATCAGCCCCAGCATTTT.

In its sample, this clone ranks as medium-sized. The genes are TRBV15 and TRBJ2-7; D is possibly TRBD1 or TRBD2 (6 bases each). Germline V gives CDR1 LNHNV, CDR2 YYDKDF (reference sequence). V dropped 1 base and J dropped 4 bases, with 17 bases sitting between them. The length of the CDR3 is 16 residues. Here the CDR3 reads CATSRGGGTSGYEQYF. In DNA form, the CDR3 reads TGTGCCACCAGCAGAGGAGGGGGGACCTCAGGGTACGAGCAGTACTTC.

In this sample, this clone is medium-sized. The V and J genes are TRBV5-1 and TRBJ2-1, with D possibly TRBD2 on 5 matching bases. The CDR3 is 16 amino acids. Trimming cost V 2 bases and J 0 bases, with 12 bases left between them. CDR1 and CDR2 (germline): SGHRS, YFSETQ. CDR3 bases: TGCGCCAGCAGCTTCGGGGATACCTCCTCCTACAATGAGCAGTTCTTC. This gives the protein CASSFGDTSSYNEQFF.

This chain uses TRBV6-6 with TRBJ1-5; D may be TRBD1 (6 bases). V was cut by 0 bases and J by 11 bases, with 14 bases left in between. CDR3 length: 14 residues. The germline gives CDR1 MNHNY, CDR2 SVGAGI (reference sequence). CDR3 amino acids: CASSYSQGNHSQHF. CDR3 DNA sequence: TGTGCCAGCAGTTACTCACAGGGCAATCATTCCCAGCATTTT.

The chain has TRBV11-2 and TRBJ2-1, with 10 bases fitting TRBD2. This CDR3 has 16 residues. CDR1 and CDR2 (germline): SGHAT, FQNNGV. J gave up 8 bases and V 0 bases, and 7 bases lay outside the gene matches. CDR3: CASSLDSSGSLYEQFF. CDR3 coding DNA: TGTGCCAGCAGCTTAGACTCTAGCGGGAGTTTGTATGAGCAGTTCTTC. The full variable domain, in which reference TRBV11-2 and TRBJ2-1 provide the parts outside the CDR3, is EAGVAQSPRYKIIEKRQSVAFWCNPISGHATLYWYQQILGQGPKLLIQFQNNGVVDDSQLPKDRFSAERLKGVDSTLKIQPAKLEDSAVYLCASSLDSSGSLYEQFFGPGTRLTVL.

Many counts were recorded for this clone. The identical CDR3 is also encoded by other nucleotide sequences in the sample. The CDR3 here is CSLRLAYNEQFF. Written as DNA, the CDR3 is TGCAGCTTAAGACTAGCCTACAATGAGCAGTTCTTC. The chain has TRBV29-1 and TRBJ2-1, with D possibly matching TRBD2 (6 bases). The CDR3 spans 12 residues. V lost 8 bases and J 2 bases, leaving 10 bases between the germline ends. Germline CDR1 is SQVTM and CDR2 is ANQGSEA.

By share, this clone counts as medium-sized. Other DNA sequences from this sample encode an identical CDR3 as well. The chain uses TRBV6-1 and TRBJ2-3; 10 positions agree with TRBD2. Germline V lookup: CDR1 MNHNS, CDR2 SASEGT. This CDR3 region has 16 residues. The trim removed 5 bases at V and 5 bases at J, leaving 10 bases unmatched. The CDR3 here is CASSTSEAGGRDTQYF. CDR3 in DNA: TGTGCCAGCAGTACGTCAGAAGCGGGAGGGCGAGATACGCAGTATTTT.

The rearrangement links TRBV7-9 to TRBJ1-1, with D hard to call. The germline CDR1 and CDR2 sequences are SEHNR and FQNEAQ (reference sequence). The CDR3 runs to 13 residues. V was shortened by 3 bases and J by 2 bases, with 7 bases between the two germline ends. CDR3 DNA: TGTGCCAGCAGCTTCGGAGGTAACACTGAAGCTTTCTTT. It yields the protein CASSFGGNTEAFF.

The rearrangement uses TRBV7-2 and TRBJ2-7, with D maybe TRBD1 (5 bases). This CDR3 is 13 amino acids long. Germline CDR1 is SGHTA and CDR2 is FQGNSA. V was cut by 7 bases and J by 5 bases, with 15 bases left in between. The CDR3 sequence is CASTWSARDEQYF. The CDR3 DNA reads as TGTGCCAGCACCTGGTCGGCCAGGGACGAGCAGTACTTC.

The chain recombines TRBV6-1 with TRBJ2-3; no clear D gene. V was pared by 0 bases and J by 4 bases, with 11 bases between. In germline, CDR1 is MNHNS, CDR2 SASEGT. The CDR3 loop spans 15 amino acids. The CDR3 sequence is CASSEAAGGADTQYF. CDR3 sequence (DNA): TGTGCCAGCAGTGAAGCTGCTGGTGGGGCAGATACGCAGTATTTT.